The present T cell receptor (beta chain) was sequenced within a study of blood T cells in healthy people across ages. This CDR3 contains 15 residues. Germline lookup yields CDR1 SEHNR and CDR2 FQNEAQ (reference sequence). The V and J ends lost 6 bases and 1 base respectively, with 15 bases between them. A J-beta primer mix and a sample-barcoded 5' primer were used in a second PCR of about 7 to 12 cycles. In TCRdb, the 5' RACE reads were re-called with MiXCR into one record per CDR3 protein. The data contain about 1.4 million distinct CDR3 sequences, 45% to 70% of them singletons. Specimen: blood. This chain connects TRBV7-9 to TRBJ1-1; D is uncertain. The TCR sequence derives from a man younger than 35 in good health. This CDR3 reads CASREIPTENTEAFF. The CDR3 coding sequence is TGTGCCAGCAGGGAGATCCCAACTGAGAACACTGAAGCTTTCTTT.